Below, 7 T cell receptor beta chains from the same sample are listed, as sequenced in a study of T cell responses to AZD1222 COVID-19 vaccine. This table comes from immunoSEQ multiplex PCR, and its TCRdb copy is limited to in-frame clones, with some not included. The table lists around 220,000 clones, 90% to 95% of them singletons. Sequences were derived from peripheral blood, sampled 28 days after the second dose of the MenACWY control vaccine. These receptors came from an adult who received the MenACWY meningococcal vaccine as a control.

The table lists this clone with a few counts. The V call is TRBV28, the J call TRBJ2-3, with 10 bases aligning to TRBD2. CDR1 and CDR2 (germline): MDHEN, SYDVKM. The CDR3 extends over 16 amino acids. The J segment lost 0 bases and the V segment lost 4 bases, leaving 4 bases of the junction unmatched. CDR3 protein: CASSSQLAGSTDTQYF. CDR3 nucleotides: TGTGCCAGCAGTTCGCAACTAGCGGGGAGCACAGATACGCAGTATTTT.

The chain uses TRBV28 and TRBJ1-5; a weak D match, TRBD1 (6 bases). CDR3 length: 15 amino acids. Germline V gives CDR1 MDHEN, CDR2 SYDVKM. V lost 6 bases, J lost 0 bases, and 12 bases lay in between. The CDR3 DNA sequence: TGTGCCAGCAGCTGGACAGATTATAGCAATCAGCCCCAGCATTTT. Protein: CASSWTDYSNQPQHF.

This clone was seen only once. The chain is built from TRBV25-1 and TRBJ1-6; the D gene is possibly TRBD1 (6 bases). CDR3 size: 15 residues. Trimming stripped 1 base from V and 9 bases from J, with 13 bases between. Germline V CDR1 and CDR2: MGHDK, SYGVNS. This CDR3 reads CASSESHRAGSPLHF. Written as DNA, the CDR3 is TGTGCCAGCAGTGAATCCCACAGGGCAGGTTCACCCCTCCACTTT.

The V call is TRBV7-9, the J call TRBJ1-4; D perhaps matches TRBD1 (5 bases). The V gene's germline CDR1 is SEHNR and CDR2 FQNEAQ (reference sequence). Trimming shortened V by 5 bases and J by 2 bases, and 9 bases separated the two germline ends. The CDR3 extends over 14 amino acids. CDR3 DNA: TGTGCCAGCAGCCGGGGGAATACTAATGAAAAACTGTTTTTT. Its protein product is CASSRGNTNEKLFF.

This chain connects TRBV7-2 to TRBJ2-7; 10 bases align to TRBD2. The V gene's germline CDR1 is SGHTA and CDR2 FQGNSA. V shed 4 bases, J shed 7 bases, and the junction held 10 bases outside the gene matches. The CDR3 loop spans 15 amino acids. The CDR3 loop is CASSSLAGALGEQYF. For the CDR3, the DNA is TGTGCCAGCAGCTCGCTAGCGGGAGCCCTTGGGGAGCAGTACTTC.

The rearrangement joins TRBV9 to TRBJ2-3; the D is unclear. The CDR3 length is 14 residues. Germline assignment: CDR1 SGDLS and CDR2 YYNGEE. V lost 0 bases, J lost 4 bases, and 9 bases lay in between. The CDR3 sequence is CASSVGRVADTQYF. The DNA of the CDR3 is TGTGCCAGCAGCGTAGGACGGGTAGCAGATACGCAGTATTTT.

The chain joins TRBV7-2 to TRBJ2-1; unclear D gene. V was cut by 0 bases and J by 2 bases, with 2 bases left in between. The germline CDR1 and CDR2 sequences are SGHTA and FQGNSA. The CDR3 spans 13 residues. The CDR3 reads CASSLATYNEQFF. The DNA of the CDR3 is TGTGCCAGCAGCTTAGCGACCTACAATGAGCAGTTCTTC.